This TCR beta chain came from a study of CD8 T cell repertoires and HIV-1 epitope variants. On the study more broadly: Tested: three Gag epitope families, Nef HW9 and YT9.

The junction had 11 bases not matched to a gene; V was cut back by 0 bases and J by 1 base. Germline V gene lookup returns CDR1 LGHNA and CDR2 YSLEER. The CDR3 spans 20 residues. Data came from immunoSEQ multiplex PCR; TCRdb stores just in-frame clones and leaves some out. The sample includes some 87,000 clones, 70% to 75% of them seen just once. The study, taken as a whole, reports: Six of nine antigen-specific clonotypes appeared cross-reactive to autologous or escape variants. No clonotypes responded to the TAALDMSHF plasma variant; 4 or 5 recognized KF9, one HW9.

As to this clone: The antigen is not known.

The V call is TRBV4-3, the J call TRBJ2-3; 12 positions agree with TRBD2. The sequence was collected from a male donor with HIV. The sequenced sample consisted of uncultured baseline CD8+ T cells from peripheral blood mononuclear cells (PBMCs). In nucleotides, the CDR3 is TGCGCCAGCAGCCAAGATCGACTAGCGGGGGCTCCGGAGGGCACAGATACGCAGTATTTT. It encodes CASSQDRLAGAPEGTDTQYF.